This T cell receptor (beta chain) was retrieved from a study of T cell repertoires in cytomegalovirus infection. This clonotype turned up a few times. The antigen is unknown. In TCRdb, the reads were re-called with MiXCR into one record per CDR3 protein. The data show fewer than 1,000,000 distinct CDR3 sequences, 30% to 40% seen once. This material consisted of cultured CD8+ T cells from PBMCs, taken from culture after CMV antigen stimulation. This clonotype was obtained from a human donor in good health (CMV status not recorded). Some clones in this sample may be carry-over from other donors' samples.

CDR3 amino acids: CASSPQPGTNEQFF. CDR3 sequence (DNA): TGTGCCAGCAGCCCTCAACCAGGGACCAATGAGCAGTTCTTC. V usage is TRBV13 and J usage is TRBJ2-1; the D gene could be TRBD1 or TRBD2 (5 bases each). This CDR3 comprises 14 residues. Germline V lookup: CDR1 PRHDT, CDR2 FYEKMQ (reference sequence). V lost 5 bases, J lost 6 bases, and 14 bases lay in between.